This T cell receptor beta chain stems from a study of human T cells and chemical hapten exposure. This clonotype occurred a few times. The CDR3 has 13 amino acids. Germline assignment: CDR1 DFQATT and CDR2 SNEGSKA (reference sequence). Trimming removed 5 bases at V and 3 bases at J, with 14 bases between. From the RACE reads, TCRdb called clonotypes with MiXCR, one entry per CDR3 protein. Of tens of thousands of distinct CDR3 sequences in the sample, nearly 10% were seen once. Time point in this sample: pre-sensitization, week 0. This sample's treatment: therapeutic diphenylcyclopropenone sensitization with weekly scalp DPC.

The receptor comes from a middle-aged woman with alopecia areata. Some clones in this sample may be carry-over from other donors' samples. V is TRBV20-1 and J is TRBJ2-7, with D perhaps TRBD1 (5 bases). The source material was whole blood, sampled in connection with sensitization to the hapten diphenylcyclopropenone (DPC). CDR3 nucleotides: TGCAGTGCTCTTCCAGACAGCGTCTACGAGCAGTACTTC. It specifies CSALPDSVYEQYF.